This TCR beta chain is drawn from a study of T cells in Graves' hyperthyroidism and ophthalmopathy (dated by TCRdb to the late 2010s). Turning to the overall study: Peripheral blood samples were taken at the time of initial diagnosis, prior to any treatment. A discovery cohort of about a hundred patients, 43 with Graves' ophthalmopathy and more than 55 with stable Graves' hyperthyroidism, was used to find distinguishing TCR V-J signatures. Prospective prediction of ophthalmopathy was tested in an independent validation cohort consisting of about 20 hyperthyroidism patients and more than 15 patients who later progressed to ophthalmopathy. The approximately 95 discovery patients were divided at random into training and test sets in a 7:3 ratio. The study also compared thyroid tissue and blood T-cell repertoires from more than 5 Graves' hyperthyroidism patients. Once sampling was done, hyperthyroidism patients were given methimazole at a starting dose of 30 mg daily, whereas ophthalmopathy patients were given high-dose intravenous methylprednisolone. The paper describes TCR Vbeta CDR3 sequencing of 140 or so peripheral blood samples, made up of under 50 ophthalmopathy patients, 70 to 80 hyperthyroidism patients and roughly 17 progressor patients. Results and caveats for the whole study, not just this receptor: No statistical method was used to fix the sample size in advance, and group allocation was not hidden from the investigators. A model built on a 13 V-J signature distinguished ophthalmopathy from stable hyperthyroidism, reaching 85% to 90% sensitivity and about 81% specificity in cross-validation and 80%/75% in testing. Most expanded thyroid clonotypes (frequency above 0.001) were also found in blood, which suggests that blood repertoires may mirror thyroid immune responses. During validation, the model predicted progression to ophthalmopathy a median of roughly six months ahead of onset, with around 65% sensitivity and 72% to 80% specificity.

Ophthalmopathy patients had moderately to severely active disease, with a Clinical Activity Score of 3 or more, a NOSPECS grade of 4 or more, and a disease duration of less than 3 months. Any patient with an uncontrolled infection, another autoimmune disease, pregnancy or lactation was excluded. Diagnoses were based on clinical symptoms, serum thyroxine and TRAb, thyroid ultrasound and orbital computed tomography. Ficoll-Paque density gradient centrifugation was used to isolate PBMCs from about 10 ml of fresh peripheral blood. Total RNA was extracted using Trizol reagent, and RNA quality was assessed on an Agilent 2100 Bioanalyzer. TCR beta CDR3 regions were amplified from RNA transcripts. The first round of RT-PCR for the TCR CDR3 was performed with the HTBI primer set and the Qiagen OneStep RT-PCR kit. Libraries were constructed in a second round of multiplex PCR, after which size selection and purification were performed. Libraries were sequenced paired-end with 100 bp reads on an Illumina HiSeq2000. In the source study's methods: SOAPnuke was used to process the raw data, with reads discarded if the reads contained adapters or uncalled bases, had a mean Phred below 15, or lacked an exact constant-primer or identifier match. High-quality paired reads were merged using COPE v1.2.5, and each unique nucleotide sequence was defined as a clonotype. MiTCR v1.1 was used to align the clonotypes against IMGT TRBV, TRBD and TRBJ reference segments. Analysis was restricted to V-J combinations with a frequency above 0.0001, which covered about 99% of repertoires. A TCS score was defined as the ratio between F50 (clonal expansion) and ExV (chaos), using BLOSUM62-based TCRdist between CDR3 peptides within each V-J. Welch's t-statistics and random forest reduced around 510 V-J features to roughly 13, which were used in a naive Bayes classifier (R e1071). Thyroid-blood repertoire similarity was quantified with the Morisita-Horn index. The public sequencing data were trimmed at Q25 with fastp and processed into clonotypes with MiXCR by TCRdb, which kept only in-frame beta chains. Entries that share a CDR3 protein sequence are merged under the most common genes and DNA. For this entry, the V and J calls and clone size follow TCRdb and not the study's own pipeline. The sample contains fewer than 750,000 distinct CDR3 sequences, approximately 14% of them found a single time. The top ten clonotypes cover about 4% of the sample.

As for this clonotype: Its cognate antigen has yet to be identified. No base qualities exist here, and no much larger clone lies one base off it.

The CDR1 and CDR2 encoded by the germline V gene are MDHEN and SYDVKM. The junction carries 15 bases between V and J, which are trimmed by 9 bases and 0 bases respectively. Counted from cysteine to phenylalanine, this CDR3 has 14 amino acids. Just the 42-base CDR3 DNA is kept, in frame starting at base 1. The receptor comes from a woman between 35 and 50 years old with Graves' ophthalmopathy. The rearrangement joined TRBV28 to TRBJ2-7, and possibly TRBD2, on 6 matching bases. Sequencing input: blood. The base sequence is TGTGCCAGTCGCTGGGCGGGATACTCCTACGAGCAGTACTTC. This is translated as CASRWAGYSYEQYF.